This T cell receptor (beta chain) was recovered during a study of neoadjuvant anti-PD-1 for oral cavity cancer. Libraries were prepared by immunoSEQ multiplex PCR; TCRdb keeps only in-frame clonotypes and omits some of them. The table records 25,000 or so clones, about 26% of them present only once. Regarding time point: after neoadjuvant nivolumab, at surgical resection. The CDR3 is made up of 15 amino acids. CDR1 is SGHRS, CDR2 YFSETQ, per germline. Trimming cost V 0 bases and J 4 bases; bases outside gene matches: 4. This specimen consisted of tumor tissue, obtained after nivolumab (anti-PD-1) treatment. The TCR sequence derives from a person aged 40 to 85 with oral cavity squamous cell carcinoma. The chain links TRBV5-1 to TRBJ2-7, with 10 nucleotides matching TRBD2. CDR3 residues: CASSLDGTSEYEQYF. The CDR3, as DNA: TGCGCCAGCAGCTTGGACGGGACTAGCGAATACGAGCAGTACTTC.